This T cell receptor beta chain was captured by sequencing in a study of T cells after somatic rescue of genetic block. TCRdb's table, derived via immunoSEQ multiplex PCR, lists solely in-frame clones and lacks some. The sample contains 45,000 to 70,000 clones, 90% to 96% of which appear only once. The V gene's germline CDR1 is SGHNT and CDR2 YYREEE (reference sequence). The CDR3 is 14 amino acids. The junction had 2 bases not matched to a gene; V was cut back by 4 bases and J by 9 bases. The clonotype originates from a child younger than two. The sequencing input was peripheral blood mononuclear cells (PBMCs). V and J are TRBV5-4 and TRBJ1-6, with 12 bases matching TRBD1. In DNA, the CDR3 is TGTGCCAGCAGCGTGGGACAGGGGGCTTCACCCCTCCACTTT. Translation: CASSVGQGASPLHF.